This entry features one T cell receptor beta chain sequence. As yet, its antigen is unknown. Time point denoted: week 47, end of study. Doses comprised 300 ug of mutant IDH1 20-mer peptide each, plus topical imiquimod. These data belong to a study of a mutant IDH1 vaccine in newly diagnosed glioma. The CDR3 consists of 14 residues. Germline CDR1 reads LGHNA; CDR2 reads YNFKEQ. Clones were read by immunoSEQ multiplex PCR, and TCRdb kept only the in-frame ones, dropping some. The sample holds about 94,000 clones, roughly 90% seen once. The chain has TRBV4-2 and TRBJ2-5; 7 bases align to TRBD1. The assigned J gene may be wrong: the sequence end matches TRBJ2-7 better. This specimen consisted of PBMCs, obtained from a glioma patient whose treatment included an IDH1 peptide vaccine. The source of this sequence is a woman between 50 and 59 years old with glioma. The CDR3 region has the DNA TGTGCCAGCAGCCTCGACAGGGCCTCCTACGAGCAGTACTTC. Its protein product is CASSLDRASYEQYF.